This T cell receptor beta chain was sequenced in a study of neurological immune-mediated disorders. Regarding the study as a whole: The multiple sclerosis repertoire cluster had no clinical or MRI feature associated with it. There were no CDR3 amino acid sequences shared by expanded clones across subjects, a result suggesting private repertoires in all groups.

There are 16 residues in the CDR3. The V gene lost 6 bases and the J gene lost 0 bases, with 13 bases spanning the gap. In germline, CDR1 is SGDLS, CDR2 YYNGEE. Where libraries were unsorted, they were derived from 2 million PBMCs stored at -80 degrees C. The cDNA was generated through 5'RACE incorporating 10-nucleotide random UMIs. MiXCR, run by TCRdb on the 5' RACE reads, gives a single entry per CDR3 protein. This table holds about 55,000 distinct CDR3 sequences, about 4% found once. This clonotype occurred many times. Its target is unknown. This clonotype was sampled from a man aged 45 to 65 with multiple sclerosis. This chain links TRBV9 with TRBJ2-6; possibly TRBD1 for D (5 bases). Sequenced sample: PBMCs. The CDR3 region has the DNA TGTGCCAGCAACAGACAGCCTCTCTCTGGGGCCAACGTCCTGACTTTC. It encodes CASNRQPLSGANVLTF. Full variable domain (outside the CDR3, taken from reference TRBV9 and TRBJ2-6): DSGVTQTPKHLITATGQRVTLRCSPRSGDLSVYWYQQSLDQGLQFLIQYYNGEERAKGNILERFSAQQFPDLHSELNLSSLELGDSALYFCASNRQPLSGANVLTFGAGSRLTVL.